Presented here are 11 T cell receptor beta chains from one specimen sequenced in a study of blood T cell repertoires in COVID-19 (dated by TCRdb to about 2020). Libraries were constructed by the immunoSEQ multiplex PCR assay. Not all clones reach the TCRdb copy of this immuneACCESS table, which keeps in-frame sequences only. Checked studies attribute under half of the gap to unresolved V genes and leave the rest unexplained. The sample has more than 250,000 clones on record, 82% of them singletons. In total, the top ten clones hold approximately 5% of the sample. The specimen was PBMCs or T cells enriched from blood (not recorded which). Receptors originate from a man in his forties who had been exposed to COVID-19.

The J gene is TRBJ1-2, the V gene TRBV19; 9 bases map to TRBD1. The CDR3 contains 15 residues. V lost 5 bases and J lost 5; bases outside the gene matches: 9. Germline lookup yields CDR1 LNHDA and CDR2 SQIVND (reference sequence). For the CDR3, the DNA is TGTGCCAGTAGTTTTACAGGGGGCGCACGGTATGGCTACACCTTC. This sequence encodes CASSFTGGARYGYTF.

The chain combines TRBV6-5 with TRBJ1-5, with D perhaps matching TRBD1 (5 bases). CDR1 MNHEY and CDR2 SVGAGI come from the germline V gene. The CDR3 totals 14 residues. With 6 bases removed from V and 3 bases from J, the gap between germline ends came to 12 bases. This CDR3 is CASSMTVFNQPQHF. The CDR3 DNA sequence: TGTGCCAGCAGCATGACAGTGTTCAATCAGCCCCAGCATTTT.

The rearrangement joins TRBV24-1 to TRBJ2-2, with 9 bases matching TRBD2. The germline V gene encodes CDR1 KGHDR and CDR2 SFDVKD. This CDR3 has 17 residues. V was clipped by 4 bases and J by 0 bases; unmatched bases: 5. The CDR3, as DNA: TGTGCCACCAGTGACACAGGACTAGCGACGAACACCGGGGAGCTGTTTTTT. It encodes CATSDTGLATNTGELFF.

For the CDR3, the DNA is TGTGCCAGCAGTTGGACAGGGGAAGATGAAGCTTTCTTT. Protein: CASSWTGEDEAFF. The V call is TRBV6-5, the J call TRBJ1-1, with 9 bases that match TRBD1. The CDR3 is made up of 13 amino acids. Germline V CDR1 and CDR2: MNHEY, SVGAGI. V gave up 4 bases and J gave up 7 bases; unmatched junction bases: 4.

The V gene is TRBV5-4, the J gene TRBJ2-7; TRBD2 agrees at 16 bases. The CDR3 is 16 residues long. Germline V CDR1 and CDR2: SGHNT, YYREEE (reference sequence). V gave up 4 bases and J gave up 7 bases; unmatched junction bases: 8. CDR3 DNA sequence: TGTGCCAGCAGCCCCGGGACTAGCGGGAGGGCCGGGGAGCAGTACTTC. Its protein is CASSPGTSGRAGEQYF. Full variable domain (outside the CDR3, taken from reference TRBV5-4 and TRBJ2-7): ETGVTQSPTHLIKTRGQQVTLRCSSQSGHNTVSWYQQALGQGPQFIFQYYREEENGRGNFPPRFSGLQFPNYSSELNVNALELDDSALYLCASSPGTSGRAGEQYFGPGTRLTVT.

This clone was seen at least ten times. The chain carries TRBV25-1 and TRBJ1-3; D is ambiguous. Per germline, CDR1 MGHDK and CDR2 SYGVNS. Deletions cut 3 bases from V and 8 bases from J, with 11 bases between. The CDR3 is 13 residues long. CDR3 coding DNA: TGTGCCAGCAGTGACCCATCCCGGGACACCATATATTTT. Translating gives CASSDPSRDTIYF.

The V call is TRBV6-5, the J call TRBJ2-7; D unresolved. The germline CDR1 and CDR2 sequences are MNHEY and SVGAGI. V lost 2 bases to trimming and J lost 0 bases, with 5 bases between them. The CDR3 extends over 13 amino acids. CDR3 region: CASSYRDSYEQYF. The CDR3 DNA is TGTGCCAGCAGTTACCGAGACTCCTACGAGCAGTACTTC.

This rearrangement joins TRBV5-1 to TRBJ2-2, with D tentatively TRBD1 (6 bases). Trimming took off 0 bases at V and 4 bases at J, with 16 bases between the two ends. CDR1 and CDR2 (germline): SGHRS, YFSETQ. The CDR3 has 17 residues. The chain's CDR3 is CASSLGVVDRLTGELFF. The CDR3, as DNA: TGCGCCAGCAGCTTGGGAGTTGTGGACAGACTCACCGGGGAGCTGTTTTTT.

This sequence joins TRBV29-1 and TRBJ2-1, with 10 bases that match TRBD1. J was trimmed by 13 bases and V by 4 bases; bases with no gene match: 10. CDR1 is SQVTM and CDR2 is ANQGSEA in the germline V gene. The CDR3 runs to 13 residues. The CDR3, as DNA: TGCAGCGTTGGGGATAGGGGACAGGGGATCCAGTTCTTC. This codes for CSVGDRGQGIQFF.

V gene TRBV5-8 combines with J gene TRBJ2-3; D unclear. The V and J ends lost 0 bases and 5 bases respectively, with 10 bases between them. This CDR3 is 14 amino acids long. Per germline, CDR1 SGHTS and CDR2 YDEGEE. The CDR3 region is CASSLATVRDTQYF. CDR3 DNA: TGTGCCAGCAGCTTGGCCACGGTTCGAGATACGCAGTATTTT.

The J gene is TRBJ2-7, the V gene TRBV7-8; perhaps TRBD1 as D (6 bases). V shed 5 bases and J shed 5 bases, with 16 bases lying between them. The CDR3 sequence is 14 residues long. Germline lookup yields CDR1 SGHVS and CDR2 FQNEAQ. The CDR3 here is CASSPLTGSNEQYF. The CDR3 DNA reads as TGTGCCAGCAGCCCTCTGACAGGTTCAAACGAGCAGTACTTC.